The text below deals with one T cell receptor beta chain. Each CDR3 protein gets one entry in TCRdb, which reprocessed the 5' RACE reads and gives no DNA. This sample lists about half a million distinct CDR3 sequences; its ten largest clones have 1.4%. The data were obtained in a study of T cells expressing NK-cell markers. At the level of the study: TCR beta repertoires came from sorted CD3+CD56+NKG2C+, CD3+CD56+NKG2C- and CD3+CD56-NKG2C+ T cells.

CDR1 SGHRS and CDR2 YFSETQ come from the germline V gene. The CDR3 consists of 16 residues. The clonotype comes from a woman between 45 and 60 years old in good health. The chain links TRBV5-1 to TRBJ2-1; the TCRdb D gene call, TRBD2, has no DNA to confirm it. The material sequenced was blood T cells: a sorted CD56 or NKG2C T cell subset, CD4+ or CD8+ T cells, or bulk PBMC T cells (not recorded which). CDR3 sequence reads: CASSFFSSGRADEQFF.